A selection of T cell receptor beta chains follows, all from one sample in a study of Graves' ophthalmopathy and Graves' hyperthyroidism. One entry per CDR3 protein, called by TCRdb with MiXCR from the multiplex PCR reads. This table holds around 43,000 distinct CDR3 sequences, around 52% found once. Sequencing was carried out using peripheral blood. The receptors derive from an adult man with Graves' ophthalmopathy. Both conserved end residues are part of each CDR3. The order of the fields is clone size, J gene, D gene, V gene, CDR3 protein, CDR3 DNA. D genes are given only for firm matches. Size is stated for part of the rows, as once, few or many counts, or as a class when the clone is expanded.

>NA|TRBJ1-1|TRBD1|TRBV6-1
CASSTGEWSTEAFF
TGCGCCAGCAGTACAGGGGAATGGAGCACTGAAGCTTTCTTT
>many|TRBJ1-1|NA|TRBV11-3
CASSLVGNTEAFF
TGTGCCAGCAGCTTAGTGGGGAACACTGAAGCTTTCTTT
>many|TRBJ1-1|NA|TRBV10-1
CASSDNLGTEAFF
TGCGCCAGCAGTGACAACCTGGGGACTGAAGCTTTCTTT
>NA|TRBJ2-3|TRBD2|TRBV9
CASTSGVTGTQYF
TGTGCCAGTACTAGCGGGGTCACAGGTACGCAGTATTTT
>NA|TRBJ2-7|NA|TRBV15
CATSRGLNGEQYF
TGTGCCACCAGCAGAGGACTTAACGGGGAGCAGTACTTC
>NA|TRBJ2-7|NA|TRBV7-9
CASSLPNRVGSYEQYF
TGTGCCAGCAGCTTGCCGAACAGGGTAGGGTCCTACGAGCAGTACTTC
>NA|TRBJ2-1|TRBD2|TRBV24-1
CATSDPTPTRGGNEQFF
TGTGCCACCAGTGATCCGACCCCCACCCGCGGGGGAAATGAGCAGTTCTTC
>NA|TRBJ2-7|NA|TRBV2
CASSVAQGFYEQYF
TGTGCCAGCAGTGTGGCCCAGGGCTTCTACGAGCAGTACTTC
>many|TRBJ2-5|NA|TRBV2
CASSGGRSTSETQYF
TGTGCCAGCAGTGGGGGCAGGTCCACATCAGAGACCCAGTACTTC
>once|TRBJ2-5|TRBD1|TRBV6-5
CAGSWTGTGAWETRYF
TGTGCCGGCAGTTGGACCGGGACAGGGGCGTGGGAGACCCGGTACTTC
>NA|TRBJ1-2|TRBD1|TRBV5-6
CASSSPTGDVYGYTF
TGTGCCAGCAGCTCACCCACAGGGGACGTCTATGGCTACACCTTC
>NA|TRBJ1-5|NA|TRBV10-3
CAISEDPTVNQPQHF
TGTGCCATCAGTGAGGACCCGACAGTAAATCAGCCCCAGCATTTT
>NA|TRBJ2-1|NA|TRBV5-4
CASSGTRRGGEQFF
TGTGCCAGCAGCGGGACTCGCAGAGGCGGGGAGCAGTTCTTC
>NA|TRBJ2-5|NA|TRBV12-3/TRBV12-4
CASSQGETQYF
TGTGCCAGCAGCCAGGGGGAGACCCAGTACTTC